Sequencing of this T cell receptor beta chain was carried out in a study of regulatory T cells in long-lasting Graves disease. Study-level points and caveats: Accuracy was perhaps lowered by the small sample size. Persistent cases of Graves' showed reduced TCR diversity relative to newly diagnosed patients.

Combining iRepertoire HTBI primers with Arm-PCR of CDR3 regions, the authors built TCR beta libraries. TCRdb re-analysed the multiplex PCR reads in MiXCR, keeping a single row per CDR3 protein. Of hundreds of thousands of distinct CDR3 sequences in the sample, roughly a sixth were seen once. Time point described: newly diagnosed GD, antithyroid drugs for less than 3 months. Extracted RNA from PBMCs served as the source of the TCR library. This clonotype was detected ten times or more. The antigen is not known. CDR1 and CDR2 from the germline V gene are DFQATT and SNEGSKA (reference sequence). This CDR3 has 14 amino acids. J lost 3 bases, V lost 6 bases, and 4 bases had no gene match. The sample also formed part of further work on T cells in Graves' hyperthyroidism and ophthalmopathy. This second study notes: Exclusion followed for patients with uncontrolled infection, other autoimmune disease, pregnancy or lactation. HTBI primers drove first-round RT-PCR of the TCR CDR3.

This clonotype originated in a man between 18 and 35 years old with Graves disease. Sequenced here: peripheral blood mononuclear cells (PBMCs), sampled at new diagnosis, from a patient treated with antithyroid drugs. The chain combines TRBV20-1 with TRBJ2-3, with 12 bases aligning to TRBD2. In DNA form, the CDR3 reads TGCAGTGCGGTTCTAGCGGGAGGGACAGATACGCAGTATTTT. Translating it yields CSAVLAGGTDTQYF.